This T cell receptor (beta chain) was sequenced during a study of T-cell reconstitution after alpha-beta-depleted transplantation in children. Molecular barcoding with unique molecular identifiers was used for the TCRbeta library. MiXCR, applied by TCRdb to the PCR reads, yields one record per CDR3 protein. The repertoire holds about 610,000 distinct CDR3 sequences, with 10% to 13% as singletons. Deletions cut 5 bases from V and 6 bases from J, with 13 bases between. The CDR3 sequence is 14 residues long. This clonotype was found many times. The V call is TRBV12-3 or TRBV12-4, the J call TRBJ2-2; D call uncertain. The origin of this receptor is a human donor who donated a stem cell graft to a child with acute myeloid leukemia. Material: PBMCs from the stem cell graft donor, obtained from the stem cell graft. CDR3 protein: CASSIFTWAGELFF. In DNA form, the CDR3 reads TGTGCCAGCAGTATCTTCACATGGGCCGGGGAGCTGTTTTTT.